This record concerns one T cell receptor beta chain sequence. The antigen is not known. Sequencing targeted expressed TCRB transcripts, as all isolated RNA had been reverse transcribed. The assay was immunoSEQ multiplex PCR, and TCRdb's table has in-frame clones only and misses some. The profile shows 200,000 to 250,000 clones, about a tenth of them singletons. Sorting gave populations that all exceeded 98% purity. The data derive from a study of beta chain features in type 1 diabetes. The study, taken as a whole, reports: Type 1 diabetes patients had TCRB CDR3s that were shorter (moderately but significantly so) in all four CD4+ subsets. A potential influence of HLA type upon TCRB rearrangement remained unresolved herein.

The V gene lost 5 bases and the J gene lost 9 bases, with 11 bases spanning the gap. Germline V CDR1 and CDR2: SEHNR, FQNEAQ (reference sequence). The CDR3 length is 12 residues. The rearrangement joins TRBV7-9 to TRBJ2-1, with D possibly being TRBD1 (5 bases). Source material: central memory CD4+ T cells from blood. This clonotype originated in a man aged 18 to 35 in good health. CDR3 bases: TGTGCCAGCAGCGGGGCCTTAAGTGAGCAGTTCTTC. It translates to CASSGALSEQFF.